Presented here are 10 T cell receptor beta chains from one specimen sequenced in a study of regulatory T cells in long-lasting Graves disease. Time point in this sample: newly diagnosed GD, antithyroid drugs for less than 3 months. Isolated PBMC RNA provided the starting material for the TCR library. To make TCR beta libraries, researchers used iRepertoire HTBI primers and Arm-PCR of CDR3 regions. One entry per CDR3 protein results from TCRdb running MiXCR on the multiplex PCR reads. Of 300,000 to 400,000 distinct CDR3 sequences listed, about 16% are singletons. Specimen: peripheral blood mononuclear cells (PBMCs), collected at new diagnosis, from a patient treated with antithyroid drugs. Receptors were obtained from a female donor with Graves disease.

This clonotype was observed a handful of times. CDR3 nucleotides: TGTGCCTGGATACCGGAGAACACCGGGGAGCTGTTTTTT. Translation: CAWIPENTGELFF. This chain links TRBV30 with TRBJ2-2; D is uncertain. Per germline, CDR1 GTSNPN and CDR2 SVGIG (reference sequence). This CDR3 contains 13 residues. V lost 4 bases and J lost 1, with 7 bases in between.

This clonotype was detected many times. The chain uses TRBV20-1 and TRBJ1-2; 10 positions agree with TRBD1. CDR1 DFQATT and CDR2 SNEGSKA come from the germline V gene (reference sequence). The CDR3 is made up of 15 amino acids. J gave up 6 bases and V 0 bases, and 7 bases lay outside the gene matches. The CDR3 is CSARDLTGGYDGYTF. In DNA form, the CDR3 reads TGCAGTGCTAGAGACCTGACAGGGGGCTATGATGGCTACACCTTC.

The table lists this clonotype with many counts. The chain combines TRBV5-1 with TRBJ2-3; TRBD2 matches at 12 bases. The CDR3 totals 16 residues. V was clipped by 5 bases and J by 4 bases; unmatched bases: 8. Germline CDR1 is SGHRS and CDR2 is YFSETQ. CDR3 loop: CASSSSSGGAADTQYF. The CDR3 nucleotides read TGCGCCAGCAGTTCTTCTAGCGGGGGGGCGGCAGATACGCAGTATTTT.

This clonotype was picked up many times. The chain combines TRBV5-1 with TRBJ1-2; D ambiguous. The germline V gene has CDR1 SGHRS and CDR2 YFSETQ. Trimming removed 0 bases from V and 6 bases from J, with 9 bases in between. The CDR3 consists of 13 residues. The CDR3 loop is CASSLVDYHGYTF. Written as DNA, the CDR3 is TGCGCCAGCAGCTTGGTCGATTATCATGGCTACACCTTC.

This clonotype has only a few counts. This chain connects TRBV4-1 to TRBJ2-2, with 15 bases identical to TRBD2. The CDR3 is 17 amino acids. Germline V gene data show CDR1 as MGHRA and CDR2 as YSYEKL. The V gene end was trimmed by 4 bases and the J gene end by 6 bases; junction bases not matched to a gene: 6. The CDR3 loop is CASSPGLAGGVAGELFF. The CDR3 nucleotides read TGCGCCAGCAGCCCGGGACTAGCGGGAGGTGTGGCCGGGGAGCTGTTTTTT.

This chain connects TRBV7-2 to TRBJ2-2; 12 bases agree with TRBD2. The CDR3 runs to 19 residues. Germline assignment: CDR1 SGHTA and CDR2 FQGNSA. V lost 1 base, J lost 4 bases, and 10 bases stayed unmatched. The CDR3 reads CASSLGGLAGGRPTGELFF. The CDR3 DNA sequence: TGTGCCAGCAGCTTAGGAGGCCTAGCGGGAGGGCGTCCCACCGGGGAGCTGTTTTTT.

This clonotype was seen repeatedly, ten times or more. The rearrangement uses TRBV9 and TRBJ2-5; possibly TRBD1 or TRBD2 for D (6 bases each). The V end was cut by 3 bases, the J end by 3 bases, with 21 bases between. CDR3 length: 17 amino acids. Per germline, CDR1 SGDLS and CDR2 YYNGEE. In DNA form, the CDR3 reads TGTGCCAGCAGCGCGAATAGGGGGGCAGGACTGAAAGAGACCCAGTACTTC. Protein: CASSANRGAGLKETQYF. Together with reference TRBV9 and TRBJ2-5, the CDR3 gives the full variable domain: DSGVTQTPKHLITATGQRVTLRCSPRSGDLSVYWYQQSLDQGLQFLIQYYNGEERAKGNILERFSAQQFPDLHSELNLSSLELGDSALYFCASSANRGAGLKETQYFGPGTRLLVL.

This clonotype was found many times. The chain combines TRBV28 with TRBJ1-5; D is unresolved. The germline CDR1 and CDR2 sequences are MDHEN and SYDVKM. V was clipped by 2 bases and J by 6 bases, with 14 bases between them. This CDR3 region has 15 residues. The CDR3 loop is CASSLRALGLQPQHF. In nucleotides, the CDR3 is TGTGCCAGCAGTTTACGGGCTTTAGGCCTTCAGCCCCAGCATTTT.

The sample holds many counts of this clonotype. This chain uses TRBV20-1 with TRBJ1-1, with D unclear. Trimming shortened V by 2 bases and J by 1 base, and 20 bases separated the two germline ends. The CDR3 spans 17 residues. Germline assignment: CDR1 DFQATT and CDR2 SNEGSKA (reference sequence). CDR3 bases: TGCAGTGCTAGATCTCGTGGCATTCTACCGGGGAACACTGAAGCTTTCTTT. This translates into CSARSRGILPGNTEAFF.

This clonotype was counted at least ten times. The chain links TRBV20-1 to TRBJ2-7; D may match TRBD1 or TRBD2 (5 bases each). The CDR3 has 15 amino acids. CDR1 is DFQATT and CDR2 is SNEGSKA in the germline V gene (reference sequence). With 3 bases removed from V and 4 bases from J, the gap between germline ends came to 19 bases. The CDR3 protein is CSAREGVAKIYEQYF. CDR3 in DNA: TGCAGTGCTAGGGAAGGGGTAGCGAAGATTTACGAGCAGTACTTC.